The 21 T cell receptor beta chains reported below all come from one sample, sequenced in a study of blood T cells in healthy people across ages. A second PCR of 7 to 11 cycles used a sample-barcoded 5' primer and a J-beta primer mix. TCRdb reanalysed the 5' RACE reads using MiXCR and keeps one entry per CDR3 protein. The table includes about 730,000 distinct CDR3 sequences, 43% detected once. The sequenced sample consisted of blood. The receptors come from a woman aged 55-69 years in good health.

This rearrangement joins TRBV20-1 to TRBJ2-1, with D possibly being TRBD2 (5 bases). V was pared by 5 bases and J by 0 bases, with 17 bases between. The CDR3 runs 16 residues. Germline values: CDR1 DFQATT, CDR2 SNEGSKA (reference sequence). This CDR3 is CSAPRSRASSYNEQFF. CDR3 bases: TGCAGTGCTCCCCGTTCGCGGGCGAGCTCCTACAATGAGCAGTTCTTC.

Only a few counts were recorded for this clonotype. The V and J genes are TRBV20-1 and TRBJ1-6; the match to TRBD1 covers 9 bases. Germline values: CDR1 DFQATT, CDR2 SNEGSKA (reference sequence). There are 16 residues in the CDR3. The J segment lost 9 bases and the V segment lost 0 bases, leaving 9 bases of the junction unmatched. DNA of the CDR3: TGCAGTGCTAGAGACAGGGGACAGGGAAAGCTTTCACCCCTCCACTTT. It encodes CSARDRGQGKLSPLHF.

The chain employs TRBV6-5 and TRBJ1-4; TRBD1 might be the D (5 bases). With 7 bases removed from V and 0 bases from J, the gap between germline ends came to 15 bases. This CDR3 is 16 amino acids long. CDR1 is MNHEY and CDR2 is SVGAGI in the germline V gene. CDR3 amino acids: CASKGRASTTNEKLFF. CDR3 DNA: TGTGCCAGCAAGGGCAGGGCATCAACAACTAATGAAAAACTGTTTTTT.

This clonotype was picked up a small number of times. CDR3 DNA: TGTGCCAGCAGAGCTATGAACACTGAAGCTTTCTTT. Its translation is CASRAMNTEAFF. The chain combines TRBV12-3 or TRBV12-4 with TRBJ1-1; D uncertain. The V gene lost 6 bases and the J gene lost 0 bases, with 5 bases spanning the gap. This CDR3 spans 12 amino acids.

This clonotype has a count of ten or more. A much larger clone sits a single nucleotide away, making a read error possible. The rearrangement joins TRBV29-1 to TRBJ2-5; perhaps TRBD2 as D (5 bases). Germline V gene sequence: CDR1 SQVTM, CDR2 ANQGSEA. CDR3 length equals 13 residues. V shed 4 bases and J shed 11 bases, with 20 bases lying between them. CDR3 amino acids: CSVVIPPGNEQYF. As DNA, the CDR3 is TGCAGCGTTGTAATACCCCCGGGAAATGAGCAGTACTTC. Full variable domain (missing parts from reference TRBV29-1 and TRBJ2-5): SAVISQKPSRDICQRGTSLTIQCQVDSQVTMMFWYRQQPGQSLTLIATANQGSEATYESGFVIDKFPISRPNLTFSTLTVSNMSPEDSSIYLCSVVIPPGNEQYFGPGTRLLVL.

The chain employs TRBV24-1 and TRBJ2-5; D possibly corresponds to TRBD2 (5 bases). Germline-derived CDR1 and CDR2 are KGHDR and SFDVKD. This CDR3 is 15 amino acids long. Trimming left V 6 bases short and J 11 bases short, with 24 bases between. CDR3 coding DNA: TGTGCCACCAGTCAGTTAGGAGGATCCTCCGGTGAGCAGTACTTC. Translation: CATSQLGGSSGEQYF.

The chain combines TRBV5-1 with TRBJ2-4; 7 bases match TRBD2. The V gene's germline CDR1 is SGHRS and CDR2 YFSETQ. The CDR3 totals 16 residues. V shed 2 bases, J shed 13 bases, and the junction held 18 bases outside the gene matches. CDR3 DNA sequence: TGCGCCAGCAGCTTAAATGGGGGGGGTTTCTACAATGAGCAGTACTTC. It is translated as CASSLNGGGFYNEQYF.

In the case of this clonotype: A clone one base away is much larger, so this may be a read error. This chain links TRBV10-3 with TRBJ2-7; perhaps TRBD1 as D (5 bases). The CDR3 has 14 residues. Germline loops: CDR1 ENHRY, CDR2 SYGVKD. The CDR3 nucleotides read TGTGCCACCAGTGAGTCTGGGGCCGGGTACGAGCAGTACTTC. This encodes CATSESGAGYEQYF.

V and J are TRBV20-1 and TRBJ2-1; 14 nucleotides match TRBD2. The V gene's germline CDR1 is DFQATT and CDR2 SNEGSKA (reference sequence). With V trimmed by 6 bases and J by 4 bases, 8 bases remained unmatched. This CDR3 is built from 16 residues. The CDR3 nucleotides are TGCAGTGCGTCGGGACTAGCGGGAGTTCTGTACAATGAGCAGTTCTTC. Translating it yields CSASGLAGVLYNEQFF.

This chain uses TRBV4-2 with TRBJ2-7, with 11 bases fitting TRBD2. V was clipped by 1 base and J by 0 bases; unmatched bases: 11. Germline loops: CDR1 LGHNA, CDR2 YNFKEQ. The CDR3 contains 19 residues. The CDR3 nucleotides are TGTGCCAGCAGCCAAGCTGTGACTAGCGGGATCAGGGGCTCCTACGAGCAGTACTTC. This gives the protein CASSQAVTSGIRGSYEQYF.

This clonotype showed up just a few times. The chain joins TRBV10-3 to TRBJ1-4; weak D call: TRBD1 (6 bases). This CDR3 contains 15 residues. V gave up 6 bases and J gave up 0 bases, with 11 bases separating them. The V gene's germline CDR1 is ENHRY and CDR2 SYGVKD. The CDR3 here is CAISPDSATNEKLFF. In DNA form, the CDR3 reads TGTGCCATCAGCCCGGACAGTGCAACTAATGAAAAACTGTTTTTT.

This clonotype occurred a few times. The chain is built from TRBV28 and TRBJ1-2; 9 bases are a match to TRBD1. The CDR3 is 15 residues long. Germline CDR1 MDHEN, CDR2 SYDVKM. Losses at the gene ends were 0 bases for V and 8 bases for J; bases not matched to a gene: 7. The CDR3 coding sequence is TGTGCCAGCAGTTTATGGACAGGGGGAAAAGGAGGCTACACCTTC. Protein product: CASSLWTGGKGGYTF.

J is TRBJ2-1 and V is TRBV5-5; D remains ambiguous. This CDR3 is built from 18 residues. Trimming cost V 0 bases and J 0 bases, with 16 bases left between them. CDR1 and CDR2 from the germline V gene are SGHKS and YYEKEE (reference sequence). CDR3 loop: CASSLGLTGASSYNEQFF. The DNA of the CDR3 is TGTGCCAGCAGCTTGGGGTTGACCGGTGCAAGCTCCTACAATGAGCAGTTCTTC.

This clonotype was counted only a few times. The CDR3 coding sequence is TGTGCCTGCCCTAGCGGGATGGGGTTCAATGAGCAGTTCTTC. It is translated as CACPSGMGFNEQFF. The V call is TRBV30, the J call TRBJ2-1, with TRBD2 matching 9 bases. The CDR3 has 14 amino acids. Germline V CDR1 and CDR2: GTSNPN, SVGIG (reference sequence). Unmatched junction bases numbered 9, after V lost 6 bases and J lost 6 bases.

The V call is TRBV27, the J call TRBJ1-6; tentative D call: TRBD1 (6 bases). This CDR3 has 17 residues. Trimming removed 8 bases at V and 0 bases at J, with 17 bases between. Germline assignment: CDR1 MNHEY and CDR2 SMNVEV (reference sequence). As DNA, the CDR3 is TGTGCCAGCGGTAGAGACAGGTTTAGCTCCTATAATTCACCCCTCCACTTT. Its translation is CASGRDRFSSYNSPLHF.

The chain employs TRBV5-1 and TRBJ1-2, with D possibly being TRBD1 (5 bases). Germline CDR1 is SGHRS and CDR2 is YFSETQ. The CDR3 has 16 amino acids. Trimming took off 0 bases at V and 4 bases at J, with 16 bases between the two ends. The chain's CDR3 is CASSLADPRGSYGYTF. CDR3 nucleotides: TGCGCCAGCAGCTTGGCGGACCCGAGGGGCAGCTATGGCTACACCTTC.

The rearrangement links TRBV6-6 to TRBJ2-6; D remains unclear. V was clipped by 3 bases and J by 0 bases, with 12 bases between them. CDR1 is MNHNY and CDR2 is SVGAGI in the germline V gene (reference sequence). The CDR3 consists of 17 residues. CDR3 sequence: CASSYGDFASGANVLTF. Here the CDR3 DNA reads TGTGCCAGCAGTTATGGGGATTTTGCCTCTGGGGCCAACGTCCTGACTTTC.

The chain uses TRBV16 and TRBJ1-2; D is undetermined. The CDR3 consists of 15 residues. V lost 1 base and J 6 bases, leaving 15 bases between the germline ends. Germline V gene data show CDR1 as KGHSY and CDR2 as FQNENV. CDR3 protein: CASSQLWEGRDGYTF. DNA of the CDR3: TGTGCCAGCAGCCAATTATGGGAGGGCCGGGATGGCTACACCTTC.

This chain joins TRBV9 and TRBJ1-3; D is uncertain. Germline CDR1 is SGDLS and CDR2 is YYNGEE. The CDR3 contains 12 residues. Deletions cut 0 bases from V and 14 bases from J, with 12 bases between. The CDR3 region has the DNA TGTGCCAGCAGCGTAGCAGTCGGGCCGGTATATTTT. Translation: CASSVAVGPVYF. The complete variable domain, with remaining parts taken from reference TRBV9 and TRBJ1-3, reads DSGVTQTPKHLITATGQRVTLRCSPRSGDLSVYWYQQSLDQGLQFLIQYYNGEERAKGNILERFSAQQFPDLHSELNLSSLELGDSALYFCASSVAVGPVYFGEGSWLTVV.

The table lists this clonotype with a few counts. This sequence joins TRBV10-1 and TRBJ2-3; maybe TRBD2 (5 bases). From germline, CDR1 is WNHNN and CDR2 SYGVQD (reference sequence). Trimming cost V 2 bases and J 4 bases, with 10 bases left between them. The CDR3 runs to 14 residues. CDR3 sequence reads: CASSETRIADTQYF. CDR3 nucleotide sequence: TGCGCCAGCAGTGAGACTAGAATCGCAGATACGCAGTATTTT.

CDR3 nucleotide sequence: TGCAGCGGAAAGGGGGTGGAGACCCAGTACTTC. Translating gives CSGKGVETQYF. This rearrangement joins TRBV29-1 to TRBJ2-5; weak D call: TRBD1 (6 bases). V gave up 7 bases and J gave up 5 bases, with 11 bases separating them. This CDR3 comprises 11 residues. Germline assignment: CDR1 SQVTM and CDR2 ANQGSEA.